One sample yielded the 26 T cell receptor beta chains listed below, sequenced in a study of beta chain features in type 1 diabetes. The isolated RNA, all of it, was reverse transcribed, so expressed TCRB transcripts were what got sequenced. Clones were read by immunoSEQ multiplex PCR, and TCRdb kept only the in-frame ones, dropping some. The sample lists fewer than 550,000 clones, about an eighth occurring once. Sequenced: naive CD4+ T cells from blood. The receptor source for this set is a woman aged 18-35 years in good health.

This clone was counted a few times. The chain combines TRBV15 with TRBJ1-4, with no clear D. This CDR3 spans 13 amino acids. Germline-derived CDR1 and CDR2 are LNHNV and YYDKDF (reference sequence). Trimming shortened V by 1 base and J by 6 bases, and 6 bases separated the two germline ends. Here the CDR3 DNA reads TGTGCCACCAGCAGAGGTTTGGATGAAAAACTGTTTTTT. Encoded protein: CATSRGLDEKLFF.

This clone has only a few counts. The rearrangement joins TRBV28 to TRBJ1-2; D ambiguous. Trimming cost V 8 bases and J 8 bases, with 15 bases left between them. In germline, CDR1 is MDHEN, CDR2 SYDVKM. The CDR3 has 12 amino acids. The CDR3: CASHQPMRGYTF. The CDR3 DNA reads TGTGCCAGCCACCAGCCTATGCGGGGCTACACCTTC.

This sequence joins TRBV29-1 and TRBJ1-1; D is perhaps TRBD1 (5 bases). This CDR3 is built from 12 residues. CDR1 is SQVTM, CDR2 ANQGSEA, per germline. V lost 7 bases and J 4 bases, leaving 13 bases between the germline ends. The CDR3 is CSGGPGFTEAFF. The CDR3 DNA is TGCAGCGGGGGCCCAGGGTTCACTGAAGCTTTCTTT.

The chain uses TRBV9 and TRBJ1-2, with 9 bases lining up with TRBD1. With 0 bases clipped from V and 6 bases from J, the junction kept 6 bases outside the gene matches. Germline assignment: CDR1 SGDLS and CDR2 YYNGEE. This CDR3 comprises 15 residues. The CDR3 loop reads CASSVEATGGDGYTF. In nucleotides, the CDR3 is TGTGCCAGCAGCGTAGAAGCAACAGGGGGCGATGGCTACACCTTC.

This clone was picked up a small number of times. This chain joins TRBV7-9 and TRBJ2-7, with D perhaps being TRBD1 or TRBD2 (5 bases each). The CDR3 totals 15 residues. The V and J ends lost 2 bases and 0 bases respectively, with 11 bases between them. Germline V gene data show CDR1 as SEHNR and CDR2 as FQNEAQ (reference sequence). CDR3 amino acids: CASSLKGPGSYEQYF. The DNA of the CDR3 is TGTGCCAGCAGCTTAAAGGGACCAGGCTCCTACGAGCAGTACTTC.

This clone was counted a few times. The chain joins TRBV30 to TRBJ2-3, with a tentative D call TRBD2 (7 bases). V was pared by 0 bases and J by 6 bases, with 13 bases between. This CDR3 is 14 amino acids long. Germline-derived CDR1 and CDR2 are GTSNPN and SVGIG (reference sequence). CDR3 in amino acids: CAWSVEGGGDTQYF. In DNA form, the CDR3 reads TGTGCCTGGAGTGTGGAGGGGGGAGGGGATACGCAGTATTTT. Drawing the rest from reference TRBV30 and TRBJ2-3, the complete variable domain is SQTIHQWPATLVQPVGSPLSLECTVEGTSNPNLYWYRQAAGRGLQLLFYSVGIGQISSEVPQNLSASRPQDRQFILSSKKLLLSDSGFYLCAWSVEGGGDTQYFGPGTRLTVL.

The chain employs TRBV29-1 and TRBJ2-5; TRBD2 matches at 11 bases. Trimming removed 4 bases from V and 5 bases from J; junction bases left unmatched: 6. The CDR3 covers 14 residues. The germline V gene encodes CDR1 SQVTM and CDR2 ANQGSEA. Written as DNA, the CDR3 is TGCAGCGTTGGGGTAGCGGGAGGGTTTGAGACCCAGTACTTC. Encoded protein: CSVGVAGGFETQYF. Supplemented by reference TRBV29-1 and TRBJ2-5, the full variable domain reads SAVISQKPSRDICQRGTSLTIQCQVDSQVTMMFWYRQQPGQSLTLIATANQGSEATYESGFVIDKFPISRPNLTFSTLTVSNMSPEDSSIYLCSVGVAGGFETQYFGPGTRLLVL.

V gene TRBV4-3 combines with J gene TRBJ2-5, with D uncertain. Germline CDR1 LGHNA, CDR2 YSLEER. CDR3 length equals 15 residues. The V end was cut by 0 bases, the J end by 5 bases, with 13 bases between. CDR3 amino acids: CASSQDRSDSETQYF. The CDR3 coding sequence is TGCGCCAGCAGCCAAGATCGATCGGATTCCGAGACCCAGTACTTC.

This clone was observed a few times. Being one base from a much bigger clone, this may be a read error. The sample contains more than one DNA sequence encoding this CDR3. This sequence joins TRBV7-2 and TRBJ2-5; D is undetermined. CDR3 length equals 11 residues. Germline CDR1 is SGHTA and CDR2 is FQGNSA. V was pared by 5 bases and J by 4 bases, with 5 bases between. The CDR3 sequence is CASSQGETQYF. The CDR3, as DNA: TGTGCCAGCAGCCAAGGAGAGACCCAGTACTTC.

This clone occurred a few times. The CDR3 nucleotides read TGTGCCATCGCCTTTCAGGATGAGCAGTTCTTC. Translated: CAIAFQDEQFF. The genes are TRBV10-3 and TRBJ2-1; no reliable D call. Trimming took 8 bases from V and 8 from J, leaving 10 bases between them. Germline V gives CDR1 ENHRY, CDR2 SYGVKD. The CDR3 totals 11 residues.

This rearrangement joins TRBV7-2 to TRBJ2-1, with 10 bases matching TRBD2. This CDR3 has 16 amino acids. Trimming cost V 5 bases and J 3 bases; bases outside gene matches: 7. CDR1 and CDR2 from the germline V gene are SGHTA and FQGNSA. The CDR3 reads CASSPRTSGFYNEQFF. DNA for the CDR3: TGTGCCAGCAGCCCACGGACTAGCGGTTTCTACAATGAGCAGTTCTTC.

The chain employs TRBV27 and TRBJ2-2; perhaps TRBD1 as D (5 bases). Trimming removed 7 bases at V and 0 bases at J, with 6 bases between. The CDR3 runs to 13 residues. Germline loops: CDR1 MNHEY, CDR2 SMNVEV (reference sequence). The CDR3 loop reads CASMTANTGELFF. The CDR3 DNA reads TGTGCCAGCATGACAGCGAACACCGGGGAGCTGTTTTTT.

This clone was counted between two and nine times. In nucleotides, the CDR3 is TGTGCCAGCAGTTTCACAGGGGGCGGGGAGACCCAGTACTTC. This translates into CASSFTGGGETQYF. The rearrangement joins TRBV28 to TRBJ2-5; 9 bases map to TRBD1. J gave up 5 bases and V 3 bases, and 4 bases lay outside the gene matches. Per the germline V gene, CDR1 is MDHEN and CDR2 is SYDVKM. The CDR3 extends over 14 amino acids.

The chain couples TRBV7-2 to TRBJ2-1; 8 bases are a match to TRBD1. Germline assignment: CDR1 SGHTA and CDR2 FQGNSA. V shed 3 bases and J 1 base; nucleotides not matched to a gene: 5. The CDR3 length is 16 residues. In DNA, the CDR3 is TGTGCCAGCAGCTTTAGGCGGACAGGGTCCTACAATGAGCAGTTCTTC. Translation: CASSFRRTGSYNEQFF.

This clone was counted between two and nine times. The V call is TRBV15, the J call TRBJ2-7; 12 nucleotides align to TRBD2. V shed 2 bases, J shed 7 bases, and the junction held 6 bases outside the gene matches. The CDR3 totals 15 residues. Germline V gene data show CDR1 as LNHNV and CDR2 as YYDKDF (reference sequence). CDR3 sequence reads: CATSRIRTSGTEQYF. CDR3 sequence (DNA): TGTGCCACCAGCAGAATACGGACTAGCGGGACGGAGCAGTACTTC.

This chain uses TRBV15 with TRBJ2-3; maybe TRBD2 (5 bases). CDR3 length equals 16 residues. Germline CDR1 reads LNHNV; CDR2 reads YYDKDF (reference sequence). V was pared by 5 bases and J by 0 bases, with 15 bases between. Written as DNA, the CDR3 is TGTGCCACCAGCGCGAGGGCAGGATTTAGCACAGATACGCAGTATTTT. Its protein is CATSARAGFSTDTQYF.

The chain employs TRBV29-1 and TRBJ1-4; no definite D call. The CDR3 has 14 amino acids. Trimming shortened V by 7 bases and J by 7 bases, and 19 bases separated the two germline ends. Germline assignment: CDR1 SQVTM and CDR2 ANQGSEA. CDR3 in amino acids: CSGSEDFSAEKLFF. CDR3 sequence (DNA): TGCAGCGGATCAGAGGATTTTTCGGCTGAAAAACTGTTTTTT.

This sequence joins TRBV5-4 and TRBJ2-1; D is possibly TRBD1 or TRBD2 (5 bases each). Looked up from germline, CDR1 is SGHNT and CDR2 is YYREEE (reference sequence). The CDR3 is 15 amino acids. The V and J ends lost 4 bases and 7 bases respectively, with 18 bases between them. The CDR3 DNA sequence: TGTGCCAGCAGCGTCCGGGACGGATCTGGGAATGAGCAGTTCTTC. Amino acid sequence: CASSVRDGSGNEQFF. Supplemented by reference TRBV5-4 and TRBJ2-1, the full variable domain reads ETGVTQSPTHLIKTRGQQVTLRCSSQSGHNTVSWYQQALGQGPQFIFQYYREEENGRGNFPPRFSGLQFPNYSSELNVNALELDDSALYLCASSVRDGSGNEQFFGPGTRLTVL.

The chain employs TRBV9 and TRBJ2-5; D is uncertain. V was shortened by 7 bases and J by 7 bases, with 11 bases between the two germline ends. The V gene's germline CDR1 is SGDLS and CDR2 YYNGEE. The CDR3 runs to 11 residues. The DNA for the CDR3 is TGTGCCAGCGGAGATCTAGGGACCCAGTACTTC. This encodes CASGDLGTQYF.

This clone was recorded a few times. This chain connects TRBV28 to TRBJ2-7; D remains ambiguous. The V end lost 4 bases, the J end lost 0 bases, and 10 bases lay between the germline ends. This CDR3 comprises 14 residues. Per germline, CDR1 MDHEN and CDR2 SYDVKM. The CDR3 region has the DNA TGTGCCAGCAGTTCCCCAGGTCACTCCTACGAGCAGTACGTC. It is translated as CASSSPGHSYEQYV.

This clone was detected a few times. The CDR3 sequence: CASSPRSGGPDTQYF. The CDR3, as DNA: TGTGCCAGCAGCCCCCGTAGCGGGGGCCCAGATACGCAGTATTTT. The gene calls are TRBV9 and TRBJ2-3; 9 bases are a match to TRBD2. CDR3 length: 15 amino acids. Germline lookup yields CDR1 SGDLS and CDR2 YYNGEE. With 4 bases clipped from V and 4 bases from J, the junction kept 7 bases outside the gene matches.

CDR3 sequence: CASSLGGAIGANVLTF. CDR3 nucleotide sequence: TGTGCCAGCAGCTTGGGGGGCGCGATCGGGGCCAACGTCCTGACTTTC. The chain uses TRBV5-4 and TRBJ2-6, with TRBD1 as a possible D gene (5 bases). This CDR3 has 16 residues. In germline, CDR1 is SGHNT, CDR2 YYREEE (reference sequence). Trimming shortened V by 0 bases and J by 4 bases, and 11 bases separated the two germline ends.

The V call is TRBV4-3, the J call TRBJ1-2; no clear D. V was trimmed by 0 bases and J by 6 bases, leaving 14 bases between them. The CDR3 has 15 residues. Germline assignment: CDR1 LGHNA and CDR2 YSLEER. CDR3 loop: CASSQDATRVDGYTF. CDR3 nucleotide sequence: TGCGCCAGCAGCCAAGATGCCACTCGGGTAGATGGCTACACCTTC.

Only a few counts were recorded for this clone. V is TRBV19 and J is TRBJ2-1, with no clear D. This CDR3 comprises 16 residues. Trimming removed 2 bases at V and 0 bases at J, with 11 bases between. The germline gives CDR1 LNHDA, CDR2 SQIVND (reference sequence). The DNA for the CDR3 is TGTGCCAGTAGTATATCGGCGGCAAGCTCCTACAATGAGCAGTTCTTC. Amino acid sequence: CASSISAASSYNEQFF.

This clone was detected only a few times. The genes are TRBV14 and TRBJ2-3, with D uncertain. This CDR3 contains 16 residues. V lost 0 bases to trimming and J lost 0 bases, with 10 bases between them. Germline loops: CDR1 SGHDN, CDR2 FVKESK. CDR3 in amino acids: CASSQEPDGSTDTQYF. For the CDR3, the DNA is TGTGCCAGCAGCCAAGAACCGGACGGGAGCACAGATACGCAGTATTTT.

There are a few counts of this clone. This chain joins TRBV28 and TRBJ1-1; TRBD1 might be the D (6 bases). The V and J ends lost 6 bases and 0 bases respectively, with 11 bases between them. The CDR3 has 14 amino acids. CDR1 is MDHEN, CDR2 SYDVKM, per germline. This chain's CDR3 is CASRGGRLNTEAFF. For the CDR3, the DNA is TGTGCCAGCAGAGGGGGACGGCTGAACACTGAAGCTTTCTTT.